This T cell receptor beta chain was identified during a study of T cell responses to AZD1222 COVID-19 vaccine. Study-level information: Second doses were pooled across both intervals (about 4 or about 12 weeks). The study, taken as a whole, reports: Once two AZD1222 doses were given, Spike-specific TCR breadth and depth went up. Clonal diversity was possibly underestimated; the donors were predominantly white British and more often female.

Turning to this clone: Its cognate antigen is unknown.

Germline values: CDR1 LNHDA, CDR2 SQIVND (reference sequence). The ends lost 5 bases at V and 2 bases at J; junction bases unmatched: 7. The CDR3 is made up of 16 amino acids. Repertoires were generated with immunoSEQ multiplex PCR, while TCRdb's copy carries only in-frame clones and drops some. The top ten clones hold roughly 1.7% of a sample with roughly 140,000 clones, roughly nine tenths of them seen once. The source was peripheral blood, collected on day 0 of AZD1222 vaccination. The V and J genes are TRBV19 and TRBJ2-3; TRBD2 aligns across 10 bases. This clonotype was obtained from an adult in good health. CDR3 region: CASSVAAGGITDTQYF. The DNA of the CDR3 is TGTGCCAGTAGTGTTGCAGCGGGGGGGATCACAGATACGCAGTATTTT.